In its sample, the clone carrying this T cell receptor beta chain was seen many times. The sample comes from a study of identical twins. Using its own MiXCR run on the 5' RACE reads, TCRdb lists one record per CDR3 protein. The repertoire consists of about 100,000 distinct CDR3 sequences, with about 6.1% occurring once and the leading ten covering over 9.5%. Germline trimming cut 4 bases from V and 6 bases from J; bases unmatched to any gene: 5. The germline V gene encodes CDR1 LGHDT and CDR2 YNNKEL (reference sequence). The CDR3 contains 14 residues. Sample: memory T cells sorted from blood. This chain joins TRBV3-1 and TRBJ2-1; 8 nucleotides match TRBD2. The clonotype comes from a woman between 45 and 60 years old in good health. The CDR3 coding sequence is TGTGCCAGCAGCCTCGGGACTAGTTTCAATGAGCAGTTCTTC. As protein: CASSLGTSFNEQFF.